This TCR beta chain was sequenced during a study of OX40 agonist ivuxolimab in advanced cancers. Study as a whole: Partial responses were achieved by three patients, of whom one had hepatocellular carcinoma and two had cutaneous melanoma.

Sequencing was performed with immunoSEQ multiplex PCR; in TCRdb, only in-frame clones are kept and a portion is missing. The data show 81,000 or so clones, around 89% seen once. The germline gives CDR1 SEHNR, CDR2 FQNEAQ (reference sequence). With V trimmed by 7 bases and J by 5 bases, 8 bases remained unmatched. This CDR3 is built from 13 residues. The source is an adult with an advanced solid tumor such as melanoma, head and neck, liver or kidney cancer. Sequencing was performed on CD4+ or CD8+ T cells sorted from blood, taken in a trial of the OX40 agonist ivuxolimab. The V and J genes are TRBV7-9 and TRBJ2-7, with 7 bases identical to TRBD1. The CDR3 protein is CASNRRQGNEQYF. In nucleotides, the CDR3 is TGTGCCAGCAACCGTAGACAGGGAAACGAGCAGTACTTC.